The rows below give T cell receptor beta chains drawn from one sample of a study of chemoradiotherapy in HPV16-positive cancers. The method was immunoSEQ multiplex PCR; TCRdb's version includes in-frame clones alone and lacks a portion of them. The table lists around 6,500 clones, 70% to 85% of them singletons. The sequencing here drew on tumor tissue, taken from a patient who underwent chemoradiotherapy. All receptors come from a human donor with HPV-associated anogenital cancer. The CDR3 runs from the conserved cysteine through the conserved F or W. A D gene is named only where the DNA matches it firmly. The size entry is marked missing in some rows and otherwise reads once, few, many or a size class.

CASSPGPNTEAFF TGTGCCAGCAGCCCCGGTCCGAACACTGAAGCTTTCTTT - - TRBJ1-1 TRBV27
CASSPGRGNTEAFF TGTGCCAGTAGTCCAGGTAGGGGGAACACTGAAGCTTTCTTT - - TRBJ1-1 TRBV19
CSVAGWEGQDEAFF TGCAGCGTTGCCGGATGGGAGGGACAGGATGAAGCTTTCTTT - TRBD1 TRBJ1-1 TRBV29-1
CASSKYRDREHGYTF TGTGCCAGCAGTAAATACCGGGACAGGGAGCATGGCTACACCTTC - TRBD1 TRBJ1-2 TRBV2
CASSSLGAAKYEQYF TGTGCCAGCAGCTCCCTCGGGGCAGCAAAATACGAGCAGTACTTC - - TRBJ2-7 TRBV5-6
CASSILGGSQPQHF TGTGCCAGTAGTATTCTGGGGGGTAGCCAGCCCCAGCATTTT - - TRBJ1-5 TRBV19
CAWRRQGGTTGELFF TGTGCCTGGAGGAGACAGGGCGGGACCACCGGGGAGCTGTTTTTT - - TRBJ2-2 TRBV30
CASSQDTNTGELFF TGTGCCAGCAGCCAGGACACTAACACCGGGGAGCTGTTTTTT - - TRBJ2-2 TRBV7-2
CASSIGPSRRSSYNEQFF TGTGCCAGTAGTATAGGCCCCTCTCGGCGCAGCTCCTACAATGAGCAGTTCTTC - - TRBJ2-1 TRBV19
CASSFSLAGDLNTQYF TGTGCCAGCAGCTTTTCGCTGGCGGGGGACCTCAATACGCAGTATTTT once TRBD2 TRBJ2-3 TRBV13
CASTLGGVAFRQYF TGTGCCAGCACCTTGGGGGGGGTAGCGTTTCGGCAGTACTTC - TRBD2 TRBJ2-7 TRBV28
CAISEGTLNTEAFF TGTGCCATCAGTGAGGGTACCTTGAACACTGAAGCTTTCTTT - - TRBJ1-1 TRBV10-3
CASSEAHGGGIYGYTF TGTGCCAGCAGTGAAGCGCATGGGGGCGGGATCTATGGCTACACCTTC - - TRBJ1-2 TRBV6-1
CASSPILAARTYEQYF TGTGCCAGCAGCCCAATACTAGCGGCTCGCACCTACGAGCAGTACTTC - TRBD2 TRBJ2-7 TRBV7-8
CASSSSGAADTQYF TGTGCCAGCAGCTCGAGCGGGGCGGCAGATACGCAGTATTTT - TRBD2 TRBJ2-3 TRBV7-3
CARGGLNTEAFF TGTGCCCGGGGGGGCTTGAACACTGAAGCTTTCTTT - - TRBJ1-1 TRBV30